These T cell receptor beta chains were read from a single sample in a study of cytomegalovirus exposure and HLA in healthy donors. Sequencing used immunoSEQ multiplex PCR; TCRdb keeps in-frame clones, though not all of them. The sample table sets out 90,000 to 150,000 clones. Sequencing input: PBMCs. The source is a man younger than 35 in good health and CMV-seronegative. CDR3s include the opening cysteine and the closing phenylalanine or tryptophan. Fields, in order: V gene, D gene, J gene, CDR3 protein, CDR3 DNA. The D gene is left open where the match is weak.

v_call: TRBV19
d_call: TRBD2
j_call: TRBJ2-1
cdr3_aa: CASSSGLVGDEQFF
cdr3_nt: TGTGCCAGTAGTAGCGGACTAGTTGGGGATGAGCAGTTCTTC

v_call: TRBV2
d_call: .
j_call: TRBJ2-7
cdr3_aa: CASSYGTSYEQYF
cdr3_nt: TGTGCCAGCAGTTATGGGACATCCTACGAGCAGTACTTC

v_call: TRBV5-1
d_call: TRBD2
j_call: TRBJ2-6
cdr3_aa: CASSSSLAGGLRTGANVLTF
cdr3_nt: TGCGCCAGCAGCTCCTCACTAGCGGGAGGGCTTAGGACTGGGGCCAACGTCCTGACTTTC

v_call: TRBV9
d_call: .
j_call: TRBJ1-1
cdr3_aa: CASSPGGSTEAFF
cdr3_nt: TGTGCCAGCAGCCCGGGTGGGAGCACTGAAGCTTTCTTT

v_call: TRBV28
d_call: .
j_call: TRBJ1-1
cdr3_aa: CASSLERGEAFF
cdr3_nt: TGTGCCAGCAGTTTAGAACGCGGTGAAGCTTTCTTT

v_call: TRBV5-1
d_call: .
j_call: TRBJ2-1
cdr3_aa: CASSSGTWNYNEQFF
cdr3_nt: TGCGCCAGCAGCTCCGGGACTTGGAACTACAATGAGCAGTTCTTC

v_call: TRBV4-1
d_call: .
j_call: TRBJ2-7
cdr3_aa: CASSHVTGSSYEQYF
cdr3_nt: TGCGCCAGCAGCCATGTCACAGGGTCCTCCTACGAGCAGTACTTC

v_call: TRBV5-5
d_call: TRBD2
j_call: TRBJ2-3
cdr3_aa: CASSPFGLAADTQYF
cdr3_nt: TGTGCCAGCAGCCCCTTCGGGCTAGCGGCGGATACGCAGTATTTT

v_call: TRBV6-5
d_call: .
j_call: TRBJ1-4
cdr3_aa: CASARGRGNNEKLFF
cdr3_nt: TGTGCCAGTGCCCGCGGCAGGGGCAATAACGAAAAACTGTTTTTT

v_call: TRBV5-5
d_call: .
j_call: TRBJ2-1
cdr3_aa: CASSLALASSRLDEQFF
cdr3_nt: TGTGCCAGCAGCTTGGCCCTAGCCTCCTCAAGGTTGGATGAGCAGTTCTTC

v_call: TRBV30
d_call: TRBD2
j_call: TRBJ2-3
cdr3_aa: CAWRRERLAGTDTQYF
cdr3_nt: TGTGCCTGGAGAAGGGAGAGGCTAGCGGGCACAGATACGCAGTATTTT

v_call: TRBV5-4
d_call: TRBD1
j_call: TRBJ2-7
cdr3_aa: CASSFTGQGNPFPYEQYF
cdr3_nt: TGTGCCAGCAGCTTTACGGGACAGGGGAACCCTTTTCCTTACGAGCAGTACTTC

v_call: TRBV6-1
d_call: TRBD1
j_call: TRBJ2-7
cdr3_aa: CASSEEADVGTGLYEQYF
cdr3_nt: TGTGCCAGCAGTGAAGAGGCCGATGTGGGGACAGGACTCTACGAGCAGTACTTC

v_call: TRBV7-9
d_call: .
j_call: TRBJ2-7
cdr3_aa: CASSLVDYEQYF
cdr3_nt: TGTGCCAGCAGCTTAGTTGACTACGAGCAGTACTTC

v_call: TRBV4-1
d_call: TRBD2
j_call: TRBJ2-7
cdr3_aa: CASSPGLAGGEQYF
cdr3_nt: TGCGCCAGCAGCCCTGGACTAGCGGGGGGAGAGCAGTACTTC

v_call: TRBV11-2
d_call: .
j_call: TRBJ2-1
cdr3_aa: CASSLARVHEQFF
cdr3_nt: TGTGCCAGCAGCTTAGCCCGAGTTCATGAGCAGTTCTTC

v_call: TRBV29-1
d_call: TRBD1
j_call: TRBJ2-2
cdr3_aa: CSVRQGPGELFF
cdr3_nt: TGCAGCGTGAGACAGGGTCCCGGGGAGCTGTTTTTT

v_call: TRBV28
d_call: TRBD1
j_call: TRBJ1-2
cdr3_aa: CASSARRQGARYGYTF
cdr3_nt: TGTGCCAGCAGTGCCCGTAGACAGGGGGCAAGATATGGCTACACCTTC

v_call: TRBV7-2
d_call: .
j_call: TRBJ1-2
cdr3_aa: CASSSQGYGYTF
cdr3_nt: TGTGCCAGCAGCTCTCAGGGCTATGGCTACACCTTC

v_call: TRBV5-6
d_call: TRBD1
j_call: TRBJ1-6
cdr3_aa: CASSFFDRGNSPLHF
cdr3_nt: TGTGCCAGCAGCTTCTTCGACAGGGGGAATTCACCCCTCCACTTT

v_call: TRBV2
d_call: TRBD2
j_call: TRBJ2-1
cdr3_aa: CASKHASGAYNEQFF
cdr3_nt: TGTGCCAGCAAGCATGCTAGCGGGGCCTACAATGAGCAGTTCTTC

v_call: TRBV9
d_call: .
j_call: TRBJ1-5
cdr3_aa: CASSAGDSNQPQHF
cdr3_nt: TGTGCCAGCAGCGCGGGGGATAGCAATCAGCCCCAGCATTTT

v_call: TRBV10-3
d_call: .
j_call: TRBJ2-5
cdr3_aa: CAIGGAQETQYF
cdr3_nt: TGTGCCATCGGGGGGGCTCAAGAGACCCAGTACTTC

v_call: TRBV5-1
d_call: .
j_call: TRBJ2-7
cdr3_aa: CASSHRGLTLEQYF
cdr3_nt: TGCGCCAGCAGCCACAGGGGACTCACCCTTGAGCAGTACTTC

v_call: TRBV30
d_call: .
j_call: TRBJ1-3
cdr3_aa: CAHSKASGNTIYF
cdr3_nt: TGTGCCCACAGTAAGGCCTCTGGAAACACCATATATTTT

v_call: TRBV2
d_call: TRBD1
j_call: TRBJ2-7
cdr3_aa: CAGRGQGISYEQYF
cdr3_nt: TGTGCCGGGCGGGGACAGGGAATCTCCTACGAGCAGTACTTC

v_call: TRBV29-1
d_call: .
j_call: TRBJ1-3
cdr3_aa: CSVQVSGNTIYF
cdr3_nt: TGCAGCGTTCAGGTCTCTGGAAACACCATATATTTT

v_call: TRBV6-4
d_call: TRBD2
j_call: TRBJ2-1
cdr3_aa: CASSASSGAGNNEQFF
cdr3_nt: TGTGCCAGCAGTGCCTCTAGCGGGGCGGGGAACAATGAGCAGTTCTTC

v_call: TRBV10-2
d_call: .
j_call: TRBJ2-4
cdr3_aa: CASSESGGHTKNIQYF
cdr3_nt: TGCGCCAGCAGTGAGTCAGGAGGGCATACCAAAAACATTCAGTACTTC

v_call: TRBV6-6
d_call: .
j_call: TRBJ2-1
cdr3_aa: CASSYSKAGAVYEQFF
cdr3_nt: TGTGCCAGCAGTTACTCAAAGGCAGGAGCGGTCTATGAGCAGTTCTTC

v_call: TRBV5-6
d_call: .
j_call: TRBJ2-7
cdr3_aa: CASSEMGSGIQMYEQYF
cdr3_nt: TGTGCCAGCAGCGAAATGGGGTCCGGGATTCAGATGTACGAGCAGTACTTC

v_call: TRBV5-1
d_call: TRBD2
j_call: TRBJ2-1
cdr3_aa: CASSLLAGGPREQFF
cdr3_nt: TGCGCCAGCAGCTTACTAGCGGGGGGGCCAAGGGAGCAGTTCTTC

v_call: TRBV6-6
d_call: TRBD2
j_call: TRBJ2-4
cdr3_aa: CASNSGGTAKNIQYF
cdr3_nt: TGTGCCAGCAACTCGGGGGGGACGGCCAAAAACATTCAGTACTTC

v_call: TRBV18
d_call: .
j_call: TRBJ2-4
cdr3_aa: CASSPLPQGAKNIQYF
cdr3_nt: TGTGCCAGCTCACCACTCCCCCAGGGGGCCAAAAACATTCAGTACTTC

v_call: TRBV7-8
d_call: .
j_call: TRBJ1-2
cdr3_aa: CATPLEEGLILGGYTF
cdr3_nt: TGTGCCACCCCCTTAGAGGAGGGATTGATTCTTGGTGGCTACACCTTC

v_call: TRBV6-6
d_call: .
j_call: TRBJ2-1
cdr3_aa: CASTVGAVNEQFF
cdr3_nt: TGTGCCAGCACAGTGGGAGCTGTAAATGAGCAGTTCTTC

v_call: TRBV27
d_call: TRBD1
j_call: TRBJ2-7
cdr3_aa: CASSVAGTGGDEQYF
cdr3_nt: TGTGCCAGCAGCGTAGCTGGGACAGGGGGCGACGAGCAGTACTTC

v_call: TRBV30
d_call: .
j_call: TRBJ1-2
cdr3_aa: CAWSPRLYGYTF
cdr3_nt: TGTGCCTGGAGTCCTAGGCTCTATGGCTACACCTTC

v_call: TRBV14
d_call: TRBD1
j_call: TRBJ2-7
cdr3_aa: CASSQNRQGLYEQYF
cdr3_nt: TGTGCCAGCAGCCAAAACAGACAGGGGCTCTACGAGCAGTACTTC

v_call: TRBV6-5
d_call: .
j_call: TRBJ2-7
cdr3_aa: CASSYSQGTYEQYF
cdr3_nt: TGTGCCAGCAGTTACTCGCAGGGAACCTACGAGCAGTACTTC

v_call: TRBV4-1
d_call: TRBD1
j_call: TRBJ1-2
cdr3_aa: CASSQGTGSSRYGYTF
cdr3_nt: TGCGCCAGCAGCCAAGGGACAGGGAGTTCTCGCTATGGCTACACCTTC

v_call: TRBV9
d_call: .
j_call: TRBJ1-1
cdr3_aa: CASSGYREGGTEAFF
cdr3_nt: TGTGCCAGCAGCGGTTACAGGGAAGGGGGCACTGAAGCTTTCTTT

v_call: TRBV29-1
d_call: TRBD2
j_call: TRBJ2-7
cdr3_aa: CSVGRRLAEDYEQYF
cdr3_nt: TGCAGCGTTGGAAGAAGACTAGCGGAAGACTACGAGCAGTACTTC

v_call: TRBV2
d_call: TRBD1
j_call: TRBJ1-6
cdr3_aa: CASRPQGSDSPLHF
cdr3_nt: TGTGCCAGCAGACCACAGGGGTCTGATTCACCCCTCCACTTT